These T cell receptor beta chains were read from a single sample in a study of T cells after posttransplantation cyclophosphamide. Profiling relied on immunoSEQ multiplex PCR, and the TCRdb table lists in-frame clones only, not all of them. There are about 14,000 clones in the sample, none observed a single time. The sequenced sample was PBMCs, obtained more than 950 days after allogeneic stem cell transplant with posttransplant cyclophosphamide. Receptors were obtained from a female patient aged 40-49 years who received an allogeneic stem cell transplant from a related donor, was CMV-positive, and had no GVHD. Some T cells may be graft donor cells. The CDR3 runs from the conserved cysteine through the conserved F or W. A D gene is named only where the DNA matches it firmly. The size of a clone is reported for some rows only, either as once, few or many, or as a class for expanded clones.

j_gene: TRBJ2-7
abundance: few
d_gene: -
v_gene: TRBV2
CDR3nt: TGTGCCAGCAGCCGAATTTCGCGAGGGGAGCAGTACTTC
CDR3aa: CASSRISRGEQYF

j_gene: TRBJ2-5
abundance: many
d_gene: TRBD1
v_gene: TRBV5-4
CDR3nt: TGTGCCAGCAGCACCGGGGACAGGGGGGAAGAGACCCAGTACTTC
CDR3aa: CASSTGDRGEETQYF

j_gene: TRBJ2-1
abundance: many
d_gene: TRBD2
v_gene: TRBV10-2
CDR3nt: TGCGCCAGCACCCACAAAGGGACTAGGATTGAGCAGTTCTTC
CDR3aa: CASTHKGTRIEQFF

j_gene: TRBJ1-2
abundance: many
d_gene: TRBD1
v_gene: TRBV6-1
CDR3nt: TGTGCCAGCAGGACACGTGACAGGGGCCTCTATGGCTACACCTTC
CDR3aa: CASRTRDRGLYGYTF

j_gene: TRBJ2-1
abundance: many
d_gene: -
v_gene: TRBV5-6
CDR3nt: TGTGCCAGCAGCTTGGATAGCGCATACTCCTACAATGAGCAGTTCTTC
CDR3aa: CASSLDSAYSYNEQFF

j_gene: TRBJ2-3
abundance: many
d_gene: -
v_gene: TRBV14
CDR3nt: TGTGCCAGCAGCCCCATTTGGGGCGGACCTAGCACAGATACGCAGTATTTT
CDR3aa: CASSPIWGGPSTDTQYF

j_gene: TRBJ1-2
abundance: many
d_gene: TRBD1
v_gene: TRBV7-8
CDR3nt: TGTGCCAGCACCGACTCACAGGGGAGGTATGGCTACACCTTC
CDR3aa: CASTDSQGRYGYTF

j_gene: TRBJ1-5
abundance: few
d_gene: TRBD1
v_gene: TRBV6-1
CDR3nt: TGTGCCAGCAGTCAAGGGGACAGGGCGGTTCAGCCCCAGCATTTT
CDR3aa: CASSQGDRAVQPQHF

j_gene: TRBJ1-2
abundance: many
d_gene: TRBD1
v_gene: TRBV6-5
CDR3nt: TGTGCCAGCAGACAGACAGGGCTTGACGGCTACACCTTC
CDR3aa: CASRQTGLDGYTF

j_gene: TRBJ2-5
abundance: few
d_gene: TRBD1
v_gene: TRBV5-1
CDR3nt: TGCGCCAGCAGCTTGACAGGGGGCCTAGGAGAGACCCAGTACTTC
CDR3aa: CASSLTGGLGETQYF

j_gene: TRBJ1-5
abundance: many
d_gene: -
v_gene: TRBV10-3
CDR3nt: TGTGCCATCAGTGAGACAGACAATAGCAATCAGCCCCAGCATTTT
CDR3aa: CAISETDNSNQPQHF

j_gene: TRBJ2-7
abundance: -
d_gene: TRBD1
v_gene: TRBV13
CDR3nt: TGTGCCAGCAGCTCCTACCACCCAGGGACAGGGGCCTACGAGCAGTACTTC
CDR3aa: CASSSYHPGTGAYEQYF

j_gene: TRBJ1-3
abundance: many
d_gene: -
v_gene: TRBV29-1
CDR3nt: TGCAGCGTAAGTGAACGGCGGTACTCTGGAAACACCATATATTTT
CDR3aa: CSVSERRYSGNTIYF

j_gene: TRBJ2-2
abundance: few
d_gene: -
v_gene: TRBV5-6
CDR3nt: TGTGCCAGCAGCTTGGCGGGGACCGGGGAGCTGTTTTTT
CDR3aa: CASSLAGTGELFF

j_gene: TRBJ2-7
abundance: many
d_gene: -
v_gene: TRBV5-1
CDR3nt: TGCGCCAGCAGCACGGACTGGTCCTACGAGCAGTACTTC
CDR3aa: CASSTDWSYEQYF

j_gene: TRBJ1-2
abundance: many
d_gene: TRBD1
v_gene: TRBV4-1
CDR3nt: TGCGCCAGCAGCCAAGACCAGACCCGGGACAGGCACTATGGCTACACCTTC
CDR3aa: CASSQDQTRDRHYGYTF

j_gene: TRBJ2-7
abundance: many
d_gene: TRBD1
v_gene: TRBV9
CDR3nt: TGTGCCAGCAGCCCCCCCATAAAAGGGGGCTATAAGTACGAGCAGTACTTC
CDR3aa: CASSPPIKGGYKYEQYF

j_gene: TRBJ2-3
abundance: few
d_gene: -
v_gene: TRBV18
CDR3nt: TGTGCCAGCTCACCGTGGGTCCCCCCGGACTCAGATACGCAGTATTTT
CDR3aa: CASSPWVPPDSDTQYF

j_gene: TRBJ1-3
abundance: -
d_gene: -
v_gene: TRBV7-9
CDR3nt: TGTGCCAGCAGCTTACCCACAGGGTATGGAAACACCATATATTTT
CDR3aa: CASSLPTGYGNTIYF

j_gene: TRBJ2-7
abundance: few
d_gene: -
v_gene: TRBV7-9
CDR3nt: TGTGCCAGCGGTTCCGGGATTCTCTCCTACGAGCAGTACTTC
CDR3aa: CASGSGILSYEQYF

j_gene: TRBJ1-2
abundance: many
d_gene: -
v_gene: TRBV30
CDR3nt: TGTGCCTGGAATAGTGGCAGGTCGGTCGTCTGGTATGGCTACACCTTC
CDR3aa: CAWNSGRSVVWYGYTF

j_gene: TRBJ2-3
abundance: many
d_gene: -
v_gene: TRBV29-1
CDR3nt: TGCAGCGTTGAGGGCCAGGGCGTAGCAGATACGCAGTATTTT
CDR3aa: CSVEGQGVADTQYF

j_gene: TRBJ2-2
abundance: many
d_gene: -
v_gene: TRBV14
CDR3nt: TGTGCCAGCAGCCAAGAGTTGGGGGCGCCGAACACCGGGGAGCTGTTTTTT
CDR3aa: CASSQELGAPNTGELFF

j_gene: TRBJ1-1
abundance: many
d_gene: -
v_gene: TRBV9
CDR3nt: TGTGCCAGCAGCGTAGGGGGAGGAGAAGCTTTCTTT
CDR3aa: CASSVGGGEAFF